This TCR beta chain was profiled in a study of T cell repertoires in aging, cancer and after chemotherapy. Whole-study context: Donor ages fell into six groups from 30 or younger up to 70 or older. Chronic lymphocytic leukemia patients on fludarabine- or bendamustine-based regimens gave paired samples before and after chemotherapy. Study-wide results and caveats: Rebound thymic output was suggested by rising median generation probability during chemotherapy in each cancer cohort. Lymphoid organ infiltration in hematological cancer patients may impair thymic emigration or peripheral T cell expansion.

TRB rearrangements spanning V, D and J were amplified using mixed TRB-A/B primers. TCRdb ran MiXCR on the multiplex PCR reads and lists one entry per CDR3 protein. The sample lists 10,000 to 15,000 distinct CDR3 sequences, approximately 30% seen once, with 7.5% to 10% in the top ten. This clonotype was picked up a small number of times. Its specificity is not known. The template was genomic DNA from peripheral blood, not RNA. The CDR3 extends over 13 amino acids. Germline lookup yields CDR1 MNHNS and CDR2 SASEGT. With 2 bases removed from V and 5 bases from J, the gap between germline ends came to 9 bases.

This TCR derives from a human donor with a blood cancer. The chain recombines TRBV6-1 with TRBJ1-1; D not resolved. Sequenced sample: blood. The CDR3 bases are TGTGCCAGCAGTGAACGTGGGGATACTGAAGCTTTCTTT. Amino acids: CASSERGDTEAFF.